This T cell receptor beta chain was found in a study of blood T cell repertoires in COVID-19. The length of the CDR3 is 14 residues. The germline CDR1 and CDR2 sequences are SEHNR and FQNEAQ (reference sequence). Deletions cut 0 bases from V and 2 bases from J, with 7 bases between. Comments on this clone: The sample has other DNA sequences that encode this CDR3 too.

Measured with immunoSEQ multiplex PCR; TCRdb has only the in-frame clones, and not every one. The sample has about 130,000 clones, more than 90% seen once. V is TRBV7-9 and J is TRBJ2-5, with D maybe TRBD2 (6 bases). The specimen was peripheral blood. The origin of this receptor is a man aged 45-60 years with active COVID-19. CDR3 in DNA: TGTGCCAGCAGCTTAGCTGGAGGGCAAGAGACCCAGTACTTC. Translating gives CASSLAGGQETQYF.